The rows below give T cell receptor beta chains drawn from one sample of a study of OX40 agonist ivuxolimab in advanced cancers. TCRdb keeps only in-frame clones here, not all; method: immunoSEQ multiplex PCR. Of about 60,000 clones listed, about nine tenths are singletons. The source material was CD4+ or CD8+ T cells sorted from blood, sampled in a trial of the OX40 agonist ivuxolimab. These TCRs come from an adult with an advanced solid tumor such as melanoma, head and neck, liver or kidney cancer. The conserved cysteine and the conserved F or W are not part of the CDR3 here. The D gene is left open where the match is weak. The size of a clone is reported for some rows only, either as once, few or many, or as a class for expanded clones.

V gene	D gene	clone size	J gene	CDR3 protein
TRBV18	TRBD2	.	TRBJ2-1	ASSDRRGGNNEQF
TRBV5-8	TRBD1	.	TRBJ2-7	ASSRTYFGTGINYEQY
TRBV5-1	.	.	TRBJ2-5	ASSLVLGQETQY
TRBV7-8	.	.	TRBJ2-2	ASSKIRTGELF
TRBV19	TRBD1	.	TRBJ2-7	ASSVRGNNPSSEQY
TRBV29-1	TRBD2	.	TRBJ2-3	SVAGTSGGTDTQY
TRBV9	.	.	TRBJ2-1	ASSVGLAFLYNEQF
TRBV10-3	.	.	TRBJ1-4	AISDRRTSSGGEKLF
TRBV11-2	.	.	TRBJ1-5	ASSLSTDNNQPQH
TRBV18	.	.	TRBJ1-5	ASSPGTTNQPQH
TRBV5-4	TRBD1	once	TRBJ2-3	ASSLGQGARSDTQY
TRBV7-9	.	.	TRBJ1-4	ASSLANGGLDEKLF
TRBV7-6	.	.	TRBJ2-3	ASSLKPGGTDTQY
TRBV2	.	.	TRBJ2-1	ASKAGSSYNEQF
TRBV19	.	.	TRBJ1-1	ASSIEMNTEAF
TRBV4-1	.	.	TRBJ2-3	ASSQPADTQY
TRBV9	.	once	TRBJ2-3	ASSPSLQVQDRTQY
TRBV5-1	.	.	TRBJ1-1	ASSLGSTTEAF
TRBV28	TRBD2	.	TRBJ2-7	ASSSAGLAGSSNEQY
TRBV11-3	.	.	TRBJ1-5	ASSRKTRSNQPQH
TRBV5-1	TRBD2	.	TRBJ2-7	ASSLRLAASYEQY
TRBV6-6	TRBD1	.	TRBJ1-1	ASSLGQGAIGTEAF
TRBV14	.	.	TRBJ1-1	ASSQTQMNTEAF
TRBV9	.	.	TRBJ1-1	ASSPFSGRAF
TRBV29-1	.	.	TRBJ1-1	SVSWGTEAF
TRBV7-3	.	.	TRBJ2-7	ASSLTLWRFLYEQY
TRBV6-5	TRBD1	.	TRBJ1-2	ASSTTGTGLYGYT
TRBV14	.	.	TRBJ2-1	ASSQDRPPGEQF
TRBV2	.	few	TRBJ2-7	ASSVRREQY
TRBV28	.	.	TRBJ2-1	ASLRGGPTYNEQF
TRBV5-1	.	.	TRBJ1-1	ASSLGTEAF
TRBV10-3	.	.	TRBJ1-2	AISEASGRSYGYT
TRBV5-1	.	.	TRBJ2-3	ASSLGQSTDTQY
TRBV7-8	.	.	TRBJ1-4	ASSNWGRVNEKLF
TRBV7-2	TRBD1	.	TRBJ1-5	ASSQTGPGQPQH